A single sample gave rise to the 32 T cell receptor beta chains below, sequenced in a study of response to subunit inactivated influenza vaccine. One entry per CDR3 protein results from TCRdb running MiXCR on the RT-PCR reads. Of 400,000 to 650,000 distinct CDR3 sequences in the sample, around 7.7% were seen once. Specimen: PBMCs from blood, collected 23 to 25 months after vaccination. The receptors here all came from a man between 45 and 75 years old who received an inactivated influenza vaccine.

The chain carries TRBV10-3 and TRBJ2-7; possible D gene TRBD1, 6 bases. V was trimmed by 7 bases and J by 3 bases, leaving 13 bases between them. Per germline, CDR1 ENHRY and CDR2 SYGVKD. The CDR3 is 13 amino acids. DNA for the CDR3: TGTGCCATCAAGGGGGATAGCGACTACGAGCAGTACTTC. It codes for CAIKGDSDYEQYF.

This chain links TRBV12-3 or TRBV12-4 with TRBJ2-1; perhaps TRBD1 as D (5 bases). V lost 7 bases to trimming and J lost 4 bases, with 8 bases between them. The CDR3 consists of 12 residues. The CDR3 protein is CASNPGYNEQFF. The CDR3 DNA sequence: TGTGCCAGCAACCCAGGGTACAATGAGCAGTTCTTC.

This clonotype was found a few times. V gene TRBV5-1 combines with J gene TRBJ2-7, with 9 nucleotides matching TRBD1. The germline CDR1 and CDR2 sequences are SGHRS and YFSETQ. The CDR3 runs 15 residues. The V gene end was trimmed by 3 bases and the J gene end by 2 bases; junction bases not matched to a gene: 6. In nucleotides, the CDR3 is TGCGCCAGCAGCTCCAGACAGGGGGAGCCCTACGAGCAGTACTTC. Amino acids: CASSSRQGEPYEQYF.

The chain joins TRBV28 to TRBJ2-7; D is perhaps TRBD1 (6 bases). The CDR3 extends over 12 amino acids. Germline V gene data show CDR1 as MDHEN and CDR2 as SYDVKM. V lost 8 bases and J 0 bases, leaving 8 bases between the germline ends. CDR3 in DNA: TGTGCCAGCGGCAGGGGCTCCTACGAGCAGTACTTC. Translated, it gives CASGRGSYEQYF.

This clonotype turned up a few times. This chain uses TRBV4-1 with TRBJ2-3; the D is unclear. CDR3 size: 13 residues. The germline CDR1 and CDR2 sequences are MGHRA and YSYEKL. V was clipped by 4 bases and J by 3 bases, with 8 bases between them. The CDR3 coding sequence is TGCGCCAGCAGCCGAGAATTTACAGATACGCAGTATTTT. The encoded protein is CASSREFTDTQYF.

This clonotype was picked up a small number of times. The chain carries TRBV4-3 and TRBJ1-2; D uncertain. Trimming took 0 bases from V and 1 from J, leaving 6 bases between them. CDR3 length: 14 amino acids. Germline V CDR1 and CDR2: LGHNA, YSLEER. As DNA, the CDR3 is TGCGCCAGCAGCCAAGACGGACTTAACTATGGCTACACCTTC. Its translation is CASSQDGLNYGYTF.

The gene calls are TRBV27 and TRBJ2-7; 11 positions agree with TRBD2. V shed 4 bases and J 0 bases; nucleotides not matched to a gene: 5. Germline V gene lookup returns CDR1 MNHEY and CDR2 SMNVEV (reference sequence). The CDR3 spans 16 residues. CDR3 sequence reads: CASSSLLAGGSYEQYF. CDR3 DNA: TGTGCCAGCAGTTCCCTCCTAGCGGGGGGCTCCTACGAGCAGTACTTC.

This clonotype was seen at least ten times. The rearrangement links TRBV7-8 to TRBJ2-1, with 7 bases identical to TRBD2. Losses at the gene ends were 3 bases for V and 7 bases for J; bases not matched to a gene: 15. The germline CDR1 and CDR2 sequences are SGHVS and FQNEAQ. This CDR3 comprises 17 residues. The CDR3 reads CASSLPRRLAEGNEQFF. The CDR3 DNA is TGTGCCAGCAGCTTGCCCCGCAGGCTAGCGGAGGGGAATGAGCAGTTCTTC.

This clonotype was found many times. V usage is TRBV6-2 or TRBV6-3 and J usage is TRBJ2-7; D is ambiguous. Between the trimmed V and J ends, which lost 6 bases and 1 base, there was a span of 16 bases. The V gene's germline CDR1 is MNHEY and CDR2 SVGEGT. This CDR3 comprises 15 residues. CDR3 in DNA: TGTGCCAGCAGCATACTGGGTGGCCAATCCTACGAGCAGTACTTC. Protein: CASSILGGQSYEQYF.

This clonotype was detected a few times. The genes are TRBV6-1 and TRBJ1-1; D is ambiguous. Germline V lookup: CDR1 MNHNS, CDR2 SASEGT. Trimming cost V 7 bases and J 11 bases, with 17 bases left between them. The CDR3 extends over 12 amino acids. The chain's CDR3 is CASTGNGLGAFF. The CDR3 nucleotides read TGTGCCAGCACTGGTAACGGGCTTGGCGCTTTCTTT.

V is TRBV7-9 and J is TRBJ2-2; D is undetermined. From germline, CDR1 is SEHNR and CDR2 FQNEAQ (reference sequence). Trimming stripped 4 bases from V and 4 bases from J, with 7 bases between. This CDR3 has 13 amino acids. For the CDR3, the DNA is TGTGCCAGCAGCTCGCTGGGCACCGGGGAGCTGTTTTTT. This sequence encodes CASSSLGTGELFF.

This clonotype has more than one count but fewer than ten. The rearrangement uses TRBV6-1 and TRBJ1-4; 9 bases are shared with TRBD1. Germline V gene sequence: CDR1 MNHNS, CDR2 SASEGT. The CDR3 extends over 15 amino acids. The V gene end was trimmed by 6 bases and the J gene end by 4 bases; junction bases not matched to a gene: 6. CDR3 sequence: CASRTDRGRNEKLFF. The CDR3 bases are TGTGCCAGCAGAACGGACAGGGGCCGTAATGAAAAACTGTTTTTT.

This clonotype was seen ten or more times. V and J are TRBV12-5 and TRBJ1-5; 7 bases are a match to TRBD1. The CDR3 has 15 amino acids. V shed 3 bases and J 5 bases; nucleotides not matched to a gene: 7. Germline V gene lookup returns CDR1 LGHNT and CDR2 FRNRAP. The CDR3 reads CASGFETGYDQPQHF. The CDR3 coding sequence is TGTGCTAGTGGTTTTGAGACAGGGTACGATCAGCCCCAGCATTTT.

This clonotype turned up a few times. The chain couples TRBV4-3 to TRBJ2-7, with 8 bases matching TRBD1. Germline CDR1 LGHNA, CDR2 YSLEER. V lost 3 bases and J lost 0; bases outside the gene matches: 4. The CDR3 runs to 15 residues. CDR3 residues: CASSQGDRTSYEQYF. CDR3 DNA sequence: TGCGCCAGCAGCCAGGGGGACAGGACCTCCTACGAGCAGTACTTC.

The V call is TRBV24-1, the J call TRBJ2-2, with D maybe TRBD2 (6 bases). Germline assignment: CDR1 KGHDR and CDR2 SFDVKD. V was shortened by 5 bases and J by 6 bases, with 12 bases between the two germline ends. The CDR3 length is 14 residues. CDR3 amino acids: CATSGGTSAGELFF. The CDR3 nucleotides are TGTGCCACCAGTGGCGGGACTTCGGCCGGGGAGCTGTTTTTT.

This clonotype was seen a handful of times. The chain couples TRBV4-3 to TRBJ1-2, with D possibly TRBD1 on 6 matching bases. The CDR3 covers 14 residues. The ends were cut back, 8 bases at V and 4 bases at J, with 17 bases in the middle. Germline V gene sequence: CDR1 LGHNA, CDR2 YSLEER. DNA of the CDR3: TGCGCCAGCCGCGACAGGCGCTTTGGCTATGGCTACACCTTC. This encodes CASRDRRFGYGYTF.

This clonotype has only one observation. J is TRBJ2-6 and V is TRBV18; 7 positions agree with TRBD1. The CDR3 contains 18 residues. Germline values: CDR1 KGHSH, CDR2 LQKENI. V trimming: 3 bases; J trimming: 0 bases; junction bases outside the gene matches: 8. The CDR3 protein is CASSPSGTVTSGANVLTF. The CDR3 DNA sequence: TGTGCCAGCTCACCCTCCGGGACAGTAACCTCTGGGGCCAACGTCCTGACTTTC.

This clonotype was observed a few times. This chain links TRBV5-5 with TRBJ1-5; no reliable D call. The CDR3 is made up of 14 amino acids. The germline V and J ends were trimmed by 0 bases and 7 bases, with 11 bases remaining between them. Germline V gene data show CDR1 as SGHKS and CDR2 as YYEKEE (reference sequence). CDR3 sequence reads: CASSLGVMGQPQHF. CDR3 DNA: TGTGCCAGCAGCTTGGGGGTCATGGGGCAGCCCCAGCATTTT.

This clonotype was seen ten or more times. V is TRBV12-3 or TRBV12-4 and J is TRBJ1-2; unclear D gene. The CDR3 has 12 residues. Between the trimmed V and J ends, which lost 3 bases and 5 bases, there was a span of 7 bases. CDR3 bases: TGTGCCAGCAGTTTTCCCGGTTATGGCTACACCTTC. Its translation is CASSFPGYGYTF.

The chain employs TRBV6-2 or TRBV6-3 and TRBJ2-7, with TRBD2 identical over 13 bases. V shed 5 bases and J 0 bases; nucleotides not matched to a gene: 13. CDR3 length: 19 residues. Germline V CDR1 and CDR2: MNHEY, SVGEGT. CDR3 nucleotides: TGTGCCAGCAGTCAACTTAGAGGACTAGCGGGAGCTGCCTCCTACGAGCAGTACTTC. It codes for CASSQLRGLAGAASYEQYF.

The V gene is TRBV27, the J gene TRBJ2-1; D uncertain. Trimming took 5 bases from V and 5 from J, leaving 16 bases between them. The CDR3 spans 15 residues. Germline V gene data show CDR1 as MNHEY and CDR2 as SMNVEV (reference sequence). The CDR3 DNA follows: TGTGCCAGCAGTCTACCAACCACAGTCAACAATGAGCAGTTCTTC. Translated: CASSLPTTVNNEQFF.

This clonotype was seen at least ten times. The rearrangement links TRBV5-1 to TRBJ1-5; 7 bases line up with TRBD1. The J segment lost 4 bases and the V segment lost 0 bases, leaving 4 bases of the junction unmatched. CDR1 and CDR2 from the germline V gene are SGHRS and YFSETQ. The CDR3 contains 15 residues. This CDR3 is CASSLAPGQNQPQHF. CDR3 DNA: TGCGCCAGCAGCTTGGCCCCGGGACAGAATCAGCCCCAGCATTTT.

V usage is TRBV20-1 and J usage is TRBJ2-3; tentatively, D is TRBD2 (5 bases). Germline V gives CDR1 DFQATT, CDR2 SNEGSKA (reference sequence). V was clipped by 2 bases and J by 6 bases, with 6 bases between them. The CDR3 runs to 11 residues. CDR3: CSARREDTQYF. CDR3 DNA: TGCAGTGCTAGAAGGGAGGATACGCAGTATTTT.

In its sample, this clonotype was seen a few times. V gene TRBV7-2 combines with J gene TRBJ2-7, with D perhaps matching TRBD1 (5 bases). V was pared by 5 bases and J by 0 bases, with 14 bases between. Germline assignment: CDR1 SGHTA and CDR2 FQGNSA. The CDR3 has 15 amino acids. CDR3 region: CASSPRGGSSYEQYF. The CDR3 DNA reads TGTGCCAGCAGCCCAAGGGGCGGAAGCTCCTACGAGCAGTACTTC.

This clonotype was detected many times. The chain combines TRBV12-3 or TRBV12-4 with TRBJ2-1, with TRBD2 matching 9 bases. CDR3 length equals 15 residues. Trimming removed 5 bases from V and 6 bases from J; junction bases left unmatched: 8. CDR3 bases: TGTGCCAGCAGTCCAACAAGCGGGAGGCGCAATGAGCAGTTCTTC. Encoded protein: CASSPTSGRRNEQFF.

The V and J genes are TRBV11-2 and TRBJ2-7; the match to TRBD1 covers 9 bases. The germline gives CDR1 SGHAT, CDR2 FQNNGV. The CDR3 runs to 14 residues. The V segment lost 5 bases and the J segment 7 bases; nucleotides outside the gene matches: 9. The CDR3 nucleotides are TGTGCCAGCAGCGAAGGACAGGGGATGTATGAGCAGTACTTC. It codes for CASSEGQGMYEQYF.

This clonotype was counted between two and nine times. The chain combines TRBV11-1 with TRBJ2-3, with 7 bases aligning to TRBD1. The CDR3 is 17 amino acids. J lost 0 bases, V lost 4 bases, and 10 bases had no gene match. Germline assignment: CDR1 SGHAT and CDR2 FQDESV (reference sequence). The CDR3 loop reads CASSSSLRGSSTDTQYF. The CDR3, as DNA: TGTGCCAGCAGCTCTTCTCTCAGGGGGAGTAGCACAGATACGCAGTATTTT.

On this clonotype: One base away lies a much larger clone, so this may be a sequencing read error. CDR3 sequence: CCAREITGAIENQPQHF. The CDR3 DNA sequence: TGCTGTGCTAGAGAGATTACAGGGGCCATTGAAAATCAGCCCCAGCATTTT. This rearrangement joins TRBV20-1 to TRBJ1-5, with 7 bases lining up with TRBD1. CDR1 is DFQATT and CDR2 is SNEGSKA in the germline V gene (reference sequence). This CDR3 contains 17 residues.

V gene TRBV6-2 or TRBV6-3 combines with J gene TRBJ2-1; D is uncertain. The V end lost 0 bases, the J end lost 5 bases, and 14 bases lay between the germline ends. Germline CDR1 MNHEY, CDR2 SVGEGT. The CDR3 runs 16 residues. The CDR3 DNA follows: TGTGCCAGCAGTTACTCGGGTGGGCCGAAGGACAATGAGCAGTTCTTC. It encodes CASSYSGGPKDNEQFF.

The rearrangement uses TRBV7-2 and TRBJ2-3; 9 bases fit TRBD1. The CDR3 length is 16 residues. The V segment lost 5 bases and the J segment 0 bases; nucleotides outside the gene matches: 6. From germline, CDR1 is SGHTA and CDR2 FQGNSA. The DNA for the CDR3 is TGTGCCAGCAGCCTACAGGGGGCTATTAGCACAGATACGCAGTATTTT. Its translation is CASSLQGAISTDTQYF. Full variable domain (missing parts from reference TRBV7-2 and TRBJ2-3): GAGVSQSPSNKVTEKGKDVELRCDPISGHTALYWYRQSLGQGLEFLIYFQGNSAPDKSGLPSDRFSAERTGGSVSTLTIQRTQQEDSAVYLCASSLQGAISTDTQYFGPGTRLTVL.

In its sample, this clonotype was seen many times. V and J are TRBV2 and TRBJ1-1; no clear D gene. V lost 4 bases and J 0 bases, leaving 9 bases between the germline ends. CDR1 and CDR2 from the germline V gene are SNHLY and FYNNEI. The CDR3 is 14 residues long. CDR3 residues: CASSGYWMNTEAFF. DNA for the CDR3: TGTGCCAGCAGTGGGTACTGGATGAACACTGAAGCTTTCTTT.

This clonotype occurred many times. The chain is built from TRBV12-3 or TRBV12-4 and TRBJ1-2, with D uncertain. The CDR3 runs 14 residues. Between the trimmed V and J ends, which lost 2 bases and 5 bases, there was a span of 12 bases. The CDR3 loop reads CASSLNPETYGYTF. The CDR3 DNA reads TGTGCCAGCAGTTTAAACCCTGAGACATATGGCTACACCTTC.